These 14 T cell receptor beta chains were sequenced from one sample in a study of blood T cell repertoires in acute mononucleosis. Only in-frame clones appear in the TCRdb table, and some are missing; sequencing was by immunoSEQ multiplex PCR. The table shows about 7,400 clones, with about 25% occurring only once. Time point in this sample: acute infectious mononucleosis, at clinical presentation within 2 weeks of symptom onset (visit 1). The sample consisted of EBV YVL epitope tetramer+ CD8+ T cells sorted from PBMCs, taken during acute infectious mononucleosis. Subset in this sample: CD8 T cells binding a tetramer with EBV BRLF1 109-117 peptide (YVL-BR). These TCRs come from a woman aged 18-29 years with infectious mononucleosis caused by EBV.

Comment on this clone: A single base is all that separates this from a far larger clone, so a read error is likely. The chain recombines TRBV15 with TRBJ2-7; 7 positions agree with TRBD1. Germline V CDR1 and CDR2: LNHNV, YYDKDF (reference sequence). The length of the CDR3 is 18 residues. The junction had 18 bases not matched to a gene; V was cut back by 0 bases and J by 7 bases. The CDR3 is CATSRDPKQGSPYNEQYF. The CDR3, as DNA: TGTGCCACCAGCAGAGATCCCAAACAGGGGAGCCCCTACAATGAGCAGTACTTC.

This clone was detected only a few times. A far larger clone is one base from this, pointing to a likely read error. The chain uses TRBV7-3 and TRBJ2-1; D is perhaps TRBD1 (6 bases). Per germline, CDR1 SGHTA and CDR2 FQGTGA. There are 15 residues in the CDR3. Trimming pared 5 bases from V and 5 bases from J, leaving 16 bases between. CDR3 sequence (DNA): TGTGCCAGCAGCGCTACCGCGGCAGGGGACAATGAGCAGTTCTTC. As protein: CASSATAAGDNEQFF.

V is TRBV27 and J is TRBJ2-4; a weak D match, TRBD1 (5 bases). The CDR3 covers 16 residues. Germline CDR1 reads MNHEY; CDR2 reads SMNVEV (reference sequence). Trimming took 6 bases from V and 5 from J, leaving 20 bases between them. The CDR3 DNA reads as TGTGCCAGCAGCTTGTCAGGTCAGGGATGGGAAAACATTCAGTACTTC. Translating it yields CASSLSGQGWENIQYF.

At least ten counts were recorded for this clone. V usage is TRBV7-3 and J usage is TRBJ2-5; 7 bases agree with TRBD1. CDR1 is SGHTA, CDR2 FQGTGA, per germline. This CDR3 has 15 residues. J was trimmed by 4 bases and V by 6 bases; bases with no gene match: 11. The CDR3 region is CASRQLTGSGETQYF. Written as DNA, the CDR3 is TGTGCCAGCAGGCAGTTGACAGGGAGTGGAGAGACCCAGTACTTC.

The chain recombines TRBV11-2 with TRBJ2-5; TRBD2 matches at 11 bases. This CDR3 is 15 amino acids long. V lost 5 bases and J lost 4; bases outside the gene matches: 6. The germline V gene encodes CDR1 SGHAT and CDR2 FQNNGV. CDR3 sequence (DNA): TGTGCCAGCAGCATCCTAGCGGGGGGTGGAGAGACCCAGTACTTC. Its translation: CASSILAGGGETQYF.

The J gene is TRBJ2-7, the V gene TRBV4-2, with 7 bases fitting TRBD2. V gave up 6 bases and J gave up 0 bases; unmatched junction bases: 8. The CDR3 runs to 15 residues. CDR1 and CDR2 from the germline V gene are LGHNA and YNFKEQ. CDR3 amino acids: CASRKTSSGSYEQYF. The CDR3 DNA sequence: TGTGCCAGCAGGAAAACCTCTAGCGGCTCCTACGAGCAGTACTTC.

This clone was detected a few times. A far larger clone is just one base off, so this is likely a read error. This CDR3 is also generated by other DNA sequences in the sample. The genes are TRBV4-1 and TRBJ2-7; D is unclear. The germline V gene encodes CDR1 MGHRA and CDR2 YSYEKL. The CDR3 has 12 residues. Trimming removed 4 bases at V and 3 bases at J, with 7 bases between. The CDR3 region has the DNA TGCGCCAGCAGCCCGGTCAACTACGAGCAGTACTTC. Its translation: CASSPVNYEQYF.

The rearrangement uses TRBV6-4 and TRBJ2-3; possible D gene TRBD1, 6 bases. The V gene's germline CDR1 is MRHNA and CDR2 SNTAGT. V gave up 5 bases and J gave up 2 bases, with 17 bases separating them. The CDR3 is 16 amino acids. CDR3: CASSFPGEALTDTQYF. CDR3 coding DNA: TGTGCCAGCAGTTTTCCAGGGGAAGCCCTCACAGATACGCAGTATTTT.

This clone was detected ten times or more. V gene TRBV13 combines with J gene TRBJ2-7, with a weak D call TRBD2 (5 bases). The V gene lost 6 bases and the J gene lost 1 base, with 13 bases spanning the gap. There are 14 residues in the CDR3. CDR1 and CDR2 from the germline V gene are PRHDT and FYEKMQ (reference sequence). The CDR3 protein is CASSGYGDSYEQYF. DNA for the CDR3: TGTGCCAGCAGTGGCTACGGGGATTCCTACGAGCAGTACTTC.

About this clone: Other DNA variants within this sample encode the same CDR3. The rearrangement links TRBV27 to TRBJ2-7, with D unclear. This CDR3 is 12 amino acids long. The germline gives CDR1 MNHEY, CDR2 SMNVEV (reference sequence). V was trimmed by 9 bases and J by 0 bases, leaving 9 bases between them. CDR3 in amino acids: CASWTASYEQYF. The CDR3 DNA is TGTGCCAGTTGGACGGCCTCCTACGAGCAGTACTTC.

This clone was found a few times. Compared with germline, one end of the junction differs, possibly owing to a read error. Other DNA sequences from this sample encode an identical CDR3 as well. This chain connects TRBV7-2 to TRBJ2-5, with TRBD2 identical over 11 bases. Germline CDR1 is SGHTA and CDR2 is FQGNSA. This CDR3 region has 15 residues. CDR3: CASSLLAGEQETQYF. In nucleotides, the CDR3 is TGCGCCAGCAGCCTACTAGCGGGGGAACAAGAGACCCAGTACTTC.

In this sample, this clone turned up many times. The rearrangement uses TRBV7-3 and TRBJ2-1; D call uncertain. Deletions cut 2 bases from V and 6 bases from J, with 11 bases between. CDR3 length: 14 amino acids. Germline-derived CDR1 and CDR2 are SGHTA and FQGTGA. This chain's CDR3 is CASSLVPNLNEQFF. The CDR3 coding sequence is TGTGCCAGCAGCTTAGTGCCTAACCTCAATGAGCAGTTCTTC.

Comment on this clone: A read error may produce the germline difference seen at one junction end. Additional DNA sequences in this sample encode the identical CDR3. The chain has TRBV5-5 and TRBJ2-7; D is unresolved. Germline-derived CDR1 and CDR2 are SGHKS and YYEKEE (reference sequence). The CDR3 runs to 13 residues. CDR3 protein: CASSQEWAYEQYF. The CDR3 DNA reads as TGCGCCAGCAGCCAAGAGTGGGCCTACGAGCAGTACTTC.

This chain connects TRBV13 to TRBJ1-1; 7 bases are shared with TRBD1. The CDR3 loop spans 15 amino acids. Per the germline V gene, CDR1 is PRHDT and CDR2 is FYEKMQ (reference sequence). V lost 5 bases, J lost 4 bases, and 10 bases stayed unmatched. The CDR3 region has the DNA TGTGCCAGCAGCCCGACGACAGGGTCCGCCACTGAAGCTTTCTTT. Amino acids: CASSPTTGSATEAFF.